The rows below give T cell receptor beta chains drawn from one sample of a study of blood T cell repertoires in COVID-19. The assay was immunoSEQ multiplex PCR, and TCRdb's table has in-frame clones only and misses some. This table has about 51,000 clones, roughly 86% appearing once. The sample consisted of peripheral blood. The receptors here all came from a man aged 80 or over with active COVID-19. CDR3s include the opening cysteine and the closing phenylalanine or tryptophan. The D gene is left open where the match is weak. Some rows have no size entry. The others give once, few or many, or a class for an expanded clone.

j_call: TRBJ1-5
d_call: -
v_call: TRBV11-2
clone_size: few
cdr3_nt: TGTGCCAGCAGCTTAGGCCAGGGAAAGGGTAGTCAGCCCCAGCATTTT
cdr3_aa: CASSLGQGKGSQPQHF

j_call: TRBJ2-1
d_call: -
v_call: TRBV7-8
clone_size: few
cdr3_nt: TGTGCCAGCAGCTTGGTCGGGGAGCAAGCTGAGCAGTTCTTC
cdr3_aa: CASSLVGEQAEQFF

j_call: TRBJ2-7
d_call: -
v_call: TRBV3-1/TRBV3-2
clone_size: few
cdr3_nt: TGTGCCAGCAGCCAAGTCTCGGGAGTAGAGCAGTACTTC
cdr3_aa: CASSQVSGVEQYF

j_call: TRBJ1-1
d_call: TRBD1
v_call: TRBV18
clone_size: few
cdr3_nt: TGTGCCAGCTCACCGGGGACAGGGTTACGCACTGAAGCTTTCTTT
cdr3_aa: CASSPGTGLRTEAFF

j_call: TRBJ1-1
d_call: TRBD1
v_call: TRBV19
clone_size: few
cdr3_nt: TGTGCCAGTAGATCCGGGACAGGGCACACTGAAGCTTTCTTT
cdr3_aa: CASRSGTGHTEAFF

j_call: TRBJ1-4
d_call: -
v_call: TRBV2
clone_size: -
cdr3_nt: TGTGCCAGCAGTGAAGCCGGACGGGGGGCTAATGAAAAACTGTTTTTT
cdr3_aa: CASSEAGRGANEKLFF

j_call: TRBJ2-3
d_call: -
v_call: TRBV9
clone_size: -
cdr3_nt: TGTGCCAGCACTAAGAGTAGTAGCACAGATACGCAGTATTTT
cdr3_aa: CASTKSSSTDTQYF

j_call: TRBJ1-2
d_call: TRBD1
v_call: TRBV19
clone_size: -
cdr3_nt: TGTGCCAGTAGTATAGACAAATTGAGTACCGGGACAGGGAATGGCTACACCTTC
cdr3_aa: CASSIDKLSTGTGNGYTF

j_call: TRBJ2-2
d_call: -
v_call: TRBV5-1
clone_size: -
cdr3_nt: TGCGCCAGCAGCTTCCGGGATGGGGGGACCGGGGAGCTGTTTTTT
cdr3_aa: CASSFRDGGTGELFF

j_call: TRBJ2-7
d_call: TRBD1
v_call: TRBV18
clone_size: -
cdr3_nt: TGTGCCAGCTCACAACAGGGGTTTATGGACGAGCAGTACTTC
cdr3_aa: CASSQQGFMDEQYF

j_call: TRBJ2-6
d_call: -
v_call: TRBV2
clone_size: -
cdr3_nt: TGTGCCAGCAGTGAACCCGCTGGGGCCAACGTCCTGACTTTC
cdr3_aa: CASSEPAGANVLTF

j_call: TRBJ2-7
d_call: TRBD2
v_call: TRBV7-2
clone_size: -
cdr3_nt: TGTGCCAGCAGCCGCGGAGGGACTAGCGGGAGTGCGGGCAAGGACGAGCAGTACTTC
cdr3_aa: CASSRGGTSGSAGKDEQYF

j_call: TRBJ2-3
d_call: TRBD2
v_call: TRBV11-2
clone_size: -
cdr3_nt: TGTGCCAGCAGCTTAGTAAGAGGACTAGCGGGAGGGGGAGATACGCAGTATTTT
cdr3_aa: CASSLVRGLAGGGDTQYF

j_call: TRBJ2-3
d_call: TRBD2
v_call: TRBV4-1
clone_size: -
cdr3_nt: TGCGCCAGCAGCCAACCAAGGGGGGGCAAACTAGCGGGATCAGATACGCAGTATTTT
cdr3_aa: CASSQPRGGKLAGSDTQYF

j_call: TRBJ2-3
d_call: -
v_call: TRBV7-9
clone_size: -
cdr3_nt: TGTGCCAGCAGCTTAGCCCTAACCTGGACTTCAGATACGCAGTATTTT
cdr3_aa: CASSLALTWTSDTQYF

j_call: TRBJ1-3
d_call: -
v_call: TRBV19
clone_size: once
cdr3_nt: TGTGCCAGTAGTAGGTCGCAGGTGCTTGCTGGAAACACCATATATTTT
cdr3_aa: CASSRSQVLAGNTIYF

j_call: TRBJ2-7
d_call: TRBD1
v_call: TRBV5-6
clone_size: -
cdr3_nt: TGTGCCAGCAGCTTGGTCGGACAGGGTGTTCTCGAGCAGTACTTC
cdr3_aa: CASSLVGQGVLEQYF

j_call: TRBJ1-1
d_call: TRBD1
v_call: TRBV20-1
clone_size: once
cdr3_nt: TGCAGTGCTAGTAGAGGGGGCGCCTCGAACACTGAAGCTTTCTTT
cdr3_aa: CSASRGGASNTEAFF

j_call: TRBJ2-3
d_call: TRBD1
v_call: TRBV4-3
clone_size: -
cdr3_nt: TGCGCCAGCAGCCGGGACAGGGGCACAGATACGCAGTATTTT
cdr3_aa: CASSRDRGTDTQYF

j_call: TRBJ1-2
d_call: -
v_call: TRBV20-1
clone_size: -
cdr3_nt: TGCAGTGCTAGTTTATCCTCTGCCGCGGACTATGGCTACACCTTC
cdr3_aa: CSASLSSAADYGYTF

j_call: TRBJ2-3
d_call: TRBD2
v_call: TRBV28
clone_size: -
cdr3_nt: TGTGCCAGCAGTTCCTCTAGCGGGATTAGAAATACGCAGTATTTT
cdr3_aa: CASSSSSGIRNTQYF

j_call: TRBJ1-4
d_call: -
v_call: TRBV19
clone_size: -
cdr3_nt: TGTGCCAGTAGTATATCGGGTCTAGGAGGAGAAAAACTGTTTTTT
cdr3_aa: CASSISGLGGEKLFF

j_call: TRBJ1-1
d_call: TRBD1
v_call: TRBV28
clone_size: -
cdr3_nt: TGTGCCAGCAGTCCTAAAAGACAGGGTCGCACTGAAGCTTTCTTT
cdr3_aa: CASSPKRQGRTEAFF

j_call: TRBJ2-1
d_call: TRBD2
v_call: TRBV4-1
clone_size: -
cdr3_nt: TGCGCCAGCAGCCAAGGTATGCTTGGGACTAGCGGATACAATGAGCAGTTCTTC
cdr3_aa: CASSQGMLGTSGYNEQFF

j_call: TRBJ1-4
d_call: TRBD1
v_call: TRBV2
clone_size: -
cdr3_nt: TGTGCCAGCAGTTCCGGACAGGGGGCGGGAAAACTGTTTTTT
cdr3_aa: CASSSGQGAGKLFF

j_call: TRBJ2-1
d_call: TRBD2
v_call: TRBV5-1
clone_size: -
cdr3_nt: TGCGCCAGCAGCTTGGCAACTAGCGGGAATCGGGTAGAGCAGTTCTTC
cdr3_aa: CASSLATSGNRVEQFF

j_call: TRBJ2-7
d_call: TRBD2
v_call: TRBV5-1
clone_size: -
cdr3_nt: TGCGCCAGCAGCTTGGATAGCGGGGGGCCCTACGAGCAGTACTTC
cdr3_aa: CASSLDSGGPYEQYF

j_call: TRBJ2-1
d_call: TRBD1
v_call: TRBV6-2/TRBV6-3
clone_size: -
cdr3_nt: TGTGCCAGCAGTTACGGCGGGACAGGGATTTTCTTC
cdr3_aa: CASSYGGTGIFF

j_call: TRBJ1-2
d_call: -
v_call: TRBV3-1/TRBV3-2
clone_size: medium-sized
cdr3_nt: TGTGCCAGCAGCCGGGCGGGGGGCGACTATGGCTACACCTTC
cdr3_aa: CASSRAGGDYGYTF

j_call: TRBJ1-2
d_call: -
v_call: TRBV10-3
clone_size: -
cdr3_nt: TGTGCCATCAGTGAGTCACGGAACTATGGCTACACCTTC
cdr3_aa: CAISESRNYGYTF

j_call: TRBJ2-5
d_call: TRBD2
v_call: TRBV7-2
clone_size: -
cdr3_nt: TGTGCCAGCAGGAGATTACCGGGACTAGCGGTCCAAGAGACCCAGTACTTC
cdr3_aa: CASRRLPGLAVQETQYF

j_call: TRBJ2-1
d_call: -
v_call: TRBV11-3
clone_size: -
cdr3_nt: TGTGCCAGCAGCGAGGGGGGCAGGGGGATCTACAATGAGCAGTTCTTC
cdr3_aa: CASSEGGRGIYNEQFF

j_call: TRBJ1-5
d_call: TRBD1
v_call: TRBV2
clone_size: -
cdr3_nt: TGTGCCAGCAGTGGTACCGGACAGGGATGGCAGCCCCAGCATTTT
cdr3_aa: CASSGTGQGWQPQHF

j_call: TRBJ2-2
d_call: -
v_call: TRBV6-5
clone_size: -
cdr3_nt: TGTGCCAGCAGGCGACAATTTCCCACCGGGGAGCTGTTTTTT
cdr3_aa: CASRRQFPTGELFF

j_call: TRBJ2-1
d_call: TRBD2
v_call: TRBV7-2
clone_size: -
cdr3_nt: TGTGCCAGCAGCTTAGCCCTAGCTAGCGGGAGGGTTCCCAATGAGCAGTTCTTC
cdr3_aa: CASSLALASGRVPNEQFF

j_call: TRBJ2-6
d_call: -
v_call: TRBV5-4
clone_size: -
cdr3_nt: TGTGCCAGCAGGTACTTACCCCGACGACACTCTGGGGCCAACGTCCTGACTTTC
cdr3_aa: CASRYLPRRHSGANVLTF

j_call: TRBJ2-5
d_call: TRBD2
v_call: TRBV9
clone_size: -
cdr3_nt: TGTGCCAGCAGCTTCGGGGGAGGGGTGCAAGAGACCCAGTACTTC
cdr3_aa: CASSFGGGVQETQYF

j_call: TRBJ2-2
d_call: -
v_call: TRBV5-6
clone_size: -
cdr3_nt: TGTGCCAGCAGCCCCCGGGTGACCGGGGAGCTGTTTTTT
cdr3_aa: CASSPRVTGELFF

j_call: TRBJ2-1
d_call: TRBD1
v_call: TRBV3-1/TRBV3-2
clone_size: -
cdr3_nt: TGTGCCAGCAGCCAAGATAGGGGGCTGGATGAGCAGTTCTTC
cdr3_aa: CASSQDRGLDEQFF

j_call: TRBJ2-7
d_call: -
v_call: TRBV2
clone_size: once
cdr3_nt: TGTGCCAGCCGAGAATACGAGCAGTACTTC
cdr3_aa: CASREYEQYF